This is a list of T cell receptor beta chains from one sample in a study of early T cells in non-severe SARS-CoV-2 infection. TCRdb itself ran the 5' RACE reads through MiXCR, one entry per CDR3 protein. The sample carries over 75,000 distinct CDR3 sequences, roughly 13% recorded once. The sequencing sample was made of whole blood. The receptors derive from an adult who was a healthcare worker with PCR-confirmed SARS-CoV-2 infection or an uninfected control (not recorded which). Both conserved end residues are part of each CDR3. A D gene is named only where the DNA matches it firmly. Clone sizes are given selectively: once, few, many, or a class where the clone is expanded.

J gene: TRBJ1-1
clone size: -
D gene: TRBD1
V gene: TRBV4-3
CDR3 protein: CASSQDIGGAEAFF
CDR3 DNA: TGCGCCAGCAGCCAAGATATAGGGGGCGCTGAAGCTTTCTTT

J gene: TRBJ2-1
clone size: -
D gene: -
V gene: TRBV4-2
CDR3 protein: CASSRTGFPVF
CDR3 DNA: TGTGCCAGCAGCCGAACCGGGTTCCCGGTCTTC

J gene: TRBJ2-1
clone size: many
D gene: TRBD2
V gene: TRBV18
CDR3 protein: CASSPQAGGPSSYNEQFF
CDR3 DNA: TGTGCCAGCTCACCGCAAGCGGGGGGGCCGAGCTCCTACAATGAGCAGTTCTTC

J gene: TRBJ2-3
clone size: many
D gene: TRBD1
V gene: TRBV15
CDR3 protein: CATSRAPGQKTDTQYF
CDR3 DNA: TGTGCCACCAGCAGAGCCCCGGGACAGAAGACAGATACGCAGTATTTT

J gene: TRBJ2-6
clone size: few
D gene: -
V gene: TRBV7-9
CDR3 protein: CASGDRANVLTF
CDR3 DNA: TGTGCCAGCGGTGATCGAGCCAACGTCCTGACTTTC

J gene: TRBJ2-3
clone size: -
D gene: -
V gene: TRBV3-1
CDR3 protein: CASSPGPDSTDTQYF
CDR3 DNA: TGTGCCAGCAGCCCGGGACCCGACAGCACAGATACGCAGTATTTT

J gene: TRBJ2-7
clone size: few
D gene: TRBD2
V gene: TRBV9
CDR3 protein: CASSRRPSGWEQYF
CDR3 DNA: TGTGCCAGCAGCAGGAGACCTAGCGGTTGGGAGCAGTACTTC

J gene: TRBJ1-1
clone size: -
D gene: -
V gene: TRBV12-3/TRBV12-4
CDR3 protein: CASSFPKGGRRQSTEAFF
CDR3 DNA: TGTGCCAGCAGTTTCCCCAAGGGGGGGCGGCGGCAGAGCACTGAAGCTTTCTTT

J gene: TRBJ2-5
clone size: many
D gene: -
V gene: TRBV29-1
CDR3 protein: CSAGETQYF
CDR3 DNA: TGCAGCGCGGGGGAGACCCAGTACTTC

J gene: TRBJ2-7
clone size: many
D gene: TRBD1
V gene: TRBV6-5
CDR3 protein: CASSYLAGTGSYEQYF
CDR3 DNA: TGTGCCAGCAGTTACTTAGCCGGGACAGGGTCCTACGAGCAGTACTTC

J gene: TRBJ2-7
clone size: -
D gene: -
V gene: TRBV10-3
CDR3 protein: CAISEDVYEQYF
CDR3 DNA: TGTGCCATCAGTGAAGACGTTTACGAGCAGTACTTC

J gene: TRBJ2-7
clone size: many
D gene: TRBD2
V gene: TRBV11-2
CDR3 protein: CASSTRLAVPDEQYF
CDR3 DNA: TGTGCCAGCAGCACTAGACTAGCTGTTCCCGACGAGCAGTACTTC

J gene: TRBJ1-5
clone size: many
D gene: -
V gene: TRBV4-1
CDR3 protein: CASSPTPRALNQPQHF
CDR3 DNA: TGCGCCAGCAGCCCAACCCCGAGGGCTCTCAATCAGCCCCAGCATTTT

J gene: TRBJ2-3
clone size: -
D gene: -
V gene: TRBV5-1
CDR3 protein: CASSSLNTDTQYF
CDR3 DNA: TGCGCCAGCAGCTCGCTGAACACAGATACGCAGTATTTT

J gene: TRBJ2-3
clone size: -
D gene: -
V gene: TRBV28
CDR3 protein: CASSFLRGRADTQYF
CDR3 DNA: TGTGCCAGCAGTTTCCTTCGGGGGCGGGCGGATACGCAGTATTTT

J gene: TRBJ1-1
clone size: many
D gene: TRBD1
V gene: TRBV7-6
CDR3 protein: CASSTRDRGGEAFF
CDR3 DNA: TGTGCCAGCAGCACACGGGACAGGGGGGGTGAAGCTTTCTTT

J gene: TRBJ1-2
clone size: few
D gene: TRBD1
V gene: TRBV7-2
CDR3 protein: CASSLGGQGALYGYTF
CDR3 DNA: TGTGCCAGCAGCTTAGGGGGACAGGGGGCCCTCTATGGCTACACCTTC

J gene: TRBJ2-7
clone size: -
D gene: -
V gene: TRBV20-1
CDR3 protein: CSASRGRHPYEQYF
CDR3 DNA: TGCAGTGCTAGTCGTGGCCGCCACCCCTACGAGCAGTACTTC

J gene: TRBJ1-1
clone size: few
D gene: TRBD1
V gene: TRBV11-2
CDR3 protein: CASSLRGQGAPTSRTRKFEAFF
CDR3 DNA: TGTGCCAGCAGCTTACGTGGACAGGGGGCGCCAACCTCCCGAACCCGGAAATTTGAAGCTTTCTTT

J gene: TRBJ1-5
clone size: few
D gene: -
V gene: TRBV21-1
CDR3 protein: CASSTTDRGLMNQPQHF
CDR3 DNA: TGTGCCAGCAGCACCACGGACAGGGGACTAATGAATCAGCCCCAGCATTTT

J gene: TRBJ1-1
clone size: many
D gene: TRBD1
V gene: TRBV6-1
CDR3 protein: CASSEMTGRTEAFF
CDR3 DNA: TGTGCCAGCAGTGAGATGACAGGGAGGACTGAAGCTTTCTTT

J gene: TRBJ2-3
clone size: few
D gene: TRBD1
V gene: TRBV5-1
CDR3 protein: CASSSQGSSTDTQYF
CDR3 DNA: TGCGCCAGCAGCTCACAGGGGAGTAGCACAGATACGCAGTATTTT

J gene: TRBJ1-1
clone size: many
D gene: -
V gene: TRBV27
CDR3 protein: CASSSHRVGTEAFF
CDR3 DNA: TGTGCCAGCAGTTCCCACAGGGTAGGCACTGAAGCTTTCTTT

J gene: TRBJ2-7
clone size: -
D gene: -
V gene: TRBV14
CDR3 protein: CASSRSRGRQYF
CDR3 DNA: TGTGCCAGCAGCCGAAGTAGGGGCCGGCAGTACTTC

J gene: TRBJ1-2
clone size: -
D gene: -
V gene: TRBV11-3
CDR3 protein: CASSQGRLERGYTF
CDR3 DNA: TGTGCCAGCAGCCAAGGACGCCTGGAACGGGGCTACACCTTC

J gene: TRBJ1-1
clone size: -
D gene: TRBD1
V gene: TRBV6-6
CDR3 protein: CASSRERLRDRDTEAFF
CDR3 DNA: TGTGCCAGCAGCCGCGAGAGGCTCCGGGACAGGGATACTGAAGCTTTCTTT

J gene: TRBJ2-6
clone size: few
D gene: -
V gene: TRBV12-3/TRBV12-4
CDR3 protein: CASTTTGAGANVLTF
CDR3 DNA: TGTGCCAGCACCACAACGGGGGCTGGGGCCAACGTCCTGACTTTC

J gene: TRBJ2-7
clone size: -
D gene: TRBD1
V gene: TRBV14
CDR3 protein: CASSQVGDRGFYEQYF
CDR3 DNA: TGTGCCAGCAGCCAAGTAGGGGACAGGGGATTTTACGAGCAGTACTTC

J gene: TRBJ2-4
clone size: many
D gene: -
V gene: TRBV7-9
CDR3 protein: CASSSGGTNIQYF
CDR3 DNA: TGTGCCAGCAGCTCAGGAGGTACTAACATTCAGTACTTC

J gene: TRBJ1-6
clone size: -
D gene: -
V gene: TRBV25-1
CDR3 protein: CASSERLRGRTFDSPLHF
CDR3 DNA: TGTGCCAGCAGTGAACGTCTTCGAGGACGTACCTTCGATTCACCCCTCCACTTT

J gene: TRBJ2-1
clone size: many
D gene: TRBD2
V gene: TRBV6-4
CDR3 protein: CASSSSGGATEQFF
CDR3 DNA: TGTGCCAGCAGCTCTAGCGGGGGGGCAACTGAGCAGTTCTTC

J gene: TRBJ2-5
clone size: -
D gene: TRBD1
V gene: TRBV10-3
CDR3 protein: CAISASGQGQETQYF
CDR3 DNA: TGTGCCATCAGTGCGTCGGGACAGGGTCAGGAGACCCAGTACTTC

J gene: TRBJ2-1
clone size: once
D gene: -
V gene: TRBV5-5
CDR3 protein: CASSLRGVATPYTYNEQFF
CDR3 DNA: TGTGCCAGCAGCTTGAGGGGGGTAGCCACACCTTACACCTACAATGAGCAGTTCTTC

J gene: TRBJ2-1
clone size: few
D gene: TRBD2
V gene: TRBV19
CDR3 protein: CASSLLAGGPNEQFF
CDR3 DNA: TGTGCCAGTAGCCTTCTAGCGGGGGGGCCGAATGAGCAGTTCTTC

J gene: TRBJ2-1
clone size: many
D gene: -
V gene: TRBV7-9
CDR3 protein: CASPGRNYNEQFF
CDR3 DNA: TGTGCCAGCCCGGGGCGGAACTACAATGAGCAGTTCTTC

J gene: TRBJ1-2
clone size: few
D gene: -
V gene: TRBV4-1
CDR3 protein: CASSQSRGEGYGYTF
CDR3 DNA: TGCGCCAGCAGCCAAAGCCGGGGCGAGGGGTATGGCTACACCTTC

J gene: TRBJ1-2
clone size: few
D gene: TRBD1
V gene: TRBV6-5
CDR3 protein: CASSRQGAKGYTF
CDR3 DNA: TGTGCCAGCAGTCGGCAGGGGGCCAAAGGCTACACCTTC

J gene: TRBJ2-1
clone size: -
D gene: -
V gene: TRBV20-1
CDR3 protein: CSARATGNEQFF
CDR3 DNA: TGCAGTGCTAGAGCCACCGGTAATGAGCAGTTCTTC

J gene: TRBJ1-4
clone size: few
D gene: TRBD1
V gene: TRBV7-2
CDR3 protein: CASSLGTGEKLFF
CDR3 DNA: TGTGCCAGCAGCTTAGGGACAGGGGAAAAACTGTTTTTT

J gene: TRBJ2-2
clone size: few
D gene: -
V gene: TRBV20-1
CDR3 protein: CSARDGSSGGELFF
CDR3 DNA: TGCAGTGCTAGAGATGGCTCCTCCGGCGGGGAGCTGTTTTTT

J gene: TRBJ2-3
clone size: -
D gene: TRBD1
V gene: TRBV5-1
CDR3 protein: CASSLPGQGSDTQYF
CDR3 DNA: TGCGCCAGCAGCTTGCCGGGACAGGGATCAGATACGCAGTATTTT

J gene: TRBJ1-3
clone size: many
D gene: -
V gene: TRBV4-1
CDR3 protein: CASSQERAGHSGNTIYF
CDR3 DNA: TGCGCCAGCAGCCAAGAAAGGGCAGGGCACTCTGGAAACACCATATATTTT

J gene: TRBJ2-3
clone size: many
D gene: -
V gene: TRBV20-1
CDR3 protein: CSASAGQGGPYTDTQYF
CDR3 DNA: TGCAGTGCTTCCGCGGGGCAGGGGGGGCCCTACACAGATACGCAGTATTTT

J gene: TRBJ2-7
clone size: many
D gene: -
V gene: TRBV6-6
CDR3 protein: CASSYGPNYEQYF
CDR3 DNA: TGTGCCAGCAGTTACGGCCCGAACTACGAGCAGTACTTC

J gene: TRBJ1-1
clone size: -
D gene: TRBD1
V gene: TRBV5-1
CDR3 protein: CASSSDRGSAEAFF
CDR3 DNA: TGCGCCAGCAGCTCGGACAGGGGAAGCGCTGAAGCTTTCTTT

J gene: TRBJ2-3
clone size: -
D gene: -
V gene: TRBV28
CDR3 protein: CASSLGFSSKYF
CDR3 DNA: TGTGCCAGCAGTTTGGGGTTCTCTAGCAAGTATTTT

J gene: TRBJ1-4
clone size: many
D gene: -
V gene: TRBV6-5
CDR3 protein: CASSPFRGAATNEKLFF
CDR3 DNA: TGTGCCAGCAGTCCCTTCCGGGGGGCCGCAACTAATGAAAAACTGTTTTTT